Listed below are T cell receptor beta chains from one sample, sequenced in a study of T cells after yellow fever vaccination. One entry per CDR3 protein results from TCRdb running MiXCR on the 5' RACE reads. Counted here are roughly 100,000 distinct CDR3 sequences, 8.9% occurring once; the ten biggest clones make up roughly 15%. The material was CD8+ T cells not binding an NS4B(214-222) dextramer, sorted from PBMCs, obtained less than 18 days after the first yellow fever vaccination. These receptors originate from a man aged 18-30 years who received the YFV17D yellow fever vaccine. CDR3s include the opening cysteine and the closing phenylalanine or tryptophan. A D gene is named only where the DNA matches it firmly. For some rows the clone size is stated as once, few or many, or as a class when expanded; others skip it.

TRBV6-1	TRBD2	TRBJ2-6	many	TGTGCCAGCAGTGTCCTACTAGCGGTAAACTCTGGGGCCAACGTCCTGACTTTC	CASSVLLAVNSGANVLTF
TRBV4-2	-	TRBJ1-4	-	TGTGCCAGCAGCCAGGATCAAGACGGTACCTTAAATGAAAAACTGTTTTTT	CASSQDQDGTLNEKLFF
TRBV25-1	TRBD1	TRBJ2-7	few	TGTGCCAGCAGTCGTCCGGGACAGCGCTCCTACGAGCAGTACTTC	CASSRPGQRSYEQYF
TRBV7-9	-	TRBJ1-2	-	TGTGCCAGCAGCTTAGATCGGGTGTCCTTTTATGGCTACACCTTC	CASSLDRVSFYGYTF
TRBV15	-	TRBJ2-5	-	TGTGCCACCAGGACAGAGCAAGAGACCCAGTACTTC	CATRTEQETQYF
TRBV27	TRBD2	TRBJ2-1	-	TGTGCCAGCAGCTCCGGGACTAGCTCCTACAATGAGCAGTTCTTC	CASSSGTSSYNEQFF
TRBV4-1	-	TRBJ2-1	many	TGCGCCAGCAGCCAAGAGGTTGAGCAGTTCTTC	CASSQEVEQFF
TRBV6-5	-	TRBJ1-2	few	TGTGCCAGCAGTTACTCGTCTTTCTATGGCTACACCTTC	CASSYSSFYGYTF
TRBV11-2	-	TRBJ2-5	-	TGTGCCAGCAGCGTCGGACAGCGCCAAGAGACCCAGTACTTC	CASSVGQRQETQYF
TRBV27	-	TRBJ2-4	-	TGTGCCAGCAGCCCCTTTGGGACTGGATACAAAAACATTCAGTACTTC	CASSPFGTGYKNIQYF
TRBV27	-	TRBJ1-6	few	TGTGCCAGCAGTTTATACGAGACAAATTCACCCCTCCACTTT	CASSLYETNSPLHF
TRBV6-5	-	TRBJ2-2	-	TGTGCCAGCAGTTACTCGAATACTAAGGGGACCGGGGAGCTGTTTTTT	CASSYSNTKGTGELFF
TRBV4-1	-	TRBJ1-1	few	TGCGCCAGCAGCCAAGTCAAGAATTTGAACACTGAAGCTTTCTTT	CASSQVKNLNTEAFF
TRBV11-2	-	TRBJ2-1	many	TGTGCCAGCAGCTCGCCTTACGCAGGACCCAAGCTGAGGAATGAGCAGTTCTTC	CASSSPYAGPKLRNEQFF
TRBV6-5	-	TRBJ1-4	few	TGTGCCAGCAGCTTACAGGGCCTAAGTGAAAAACTGTTTTTT	CASSLQGLSEKLFF
TRBV2	TRBD2	TRBJ2-1	-	TGTGCCACCGGAGGGAGGGAACGTCCCTACAATGAGCAGTTCTTC	CATGGRERPYNEQFF
TRBV20-1	-	TRBJ2-1	few	TGCAGTGCTATAGACAGCCAGAGCTCCTACAATGAGCAGTTCTTC	CSAIDSQSSYNEQFF
TRBV19	-	TRBJ2-3	-	TGTGCCAGTAACGAAGTGGGGTATTTTGATACGCAGTATTTT	CASNEVGYFDTQYF
TRBV30	-	TRBJ2-7	-	TGTGCCTGGAGTGACCCCATCTACGAGCAGTACTTC	CAWSDPIYEQYF
TRBV4-1	-	TRBJ2-1	-	TGCGCCAGCAGCCAAGTTGCCAATGAGCAGTTCTTC	CASSQVANEQFF
TRBV7-9	-	TRBJ1-2	-	TGTGCCAGCAGCTTAGGTGCCAGTACTAACTATGGCTACACCTTC	CASSLGASTNYGYTF
TRBV10-1	-	TRBJ2-2	-	TGCGCCAGCAGTGAGTCGGGCACAACCGGGGAGCTGTTTTTT	CASSESGTTGELFF
TRBV12-3/TRBV12-4	-	TRBJ2-3	few	TGTGCCAGCAGTTCCCCAGATACGCAGTATTTT	CASSSPDTQYF
TRBV11-2	-	TRBJ1-5	-	TGTGCCAGCAGGATCCTGATGGGGGGAAGCAATCAGCCCCAGCATTTT	CASRILMGGSNQPQHF
TRBV7-2	-	TRBJ2-7	many	TGTGCCAGCAGCTTCCCAGGTAGCTCCTACGAGCAGTACTTC	CASSFPGSSYEQYF
TRBV4-2	-	TRBJ2-1	few	TGTGCCAGCAGCCCGCGACAGACCAATGAGCAGTTCTTC	CASSPRQTNEQFF
TRBV12-3/TRBV12-4	-	TRBJ2-7	-	TGTGCCAGCAGTTTTGGGGGACCCTACGAGCAGTACTTC	CASSFGGPYEQYF
TRBV6-1	-	TRBJ1-1	few	TGTGCCAGCGCGGATAGTGAAGCTTTCTTT	CASADSEAFF
TRBV11-2	TRBD2	TRBJ2-3	few	TGTGCCAGCAGCCAGACTAGCGGGGATCGAATTTATACGCAGTATTTT	CASSQTSGDRIYTQYF
TRBV7-6	-	TRBJ2-7	few	TGTGCCAGCAGCCGTGACAGGACTAGCTACGAGCAGTACTTC	CASSRDRTSYEQYF
TRBV28	TRBD2	TRBJ2-3	-	TGTGCCAGCAGCCTAGGGAGGGCGTCCACAGATACGCAGTATTTT	CASSLGRASTDTQYF
TRBV4-2	TRBD2	TRBJ2-2	few	TGTGCCAGCAGCCTCGGACTAGCGGGGGTAGGAGGGGAGCTGTTTTTT	CASSLGLAGVGGELFF
TRBV7-2	-	TRBJ2-4	-	TGTGCCAGCAGCTTAGTGGCAGGGAGGAACATTCAGTACTTC	CASSLVAGRNIQYF
TRBV25-1	TRBD1	TRBJ2-2	few	TGTGCCAGCAGTAAACAGGGGTTCGGGGAGCTGTTTTTT	CASSKQGFGELFF
TRBV4-3	-	TRBJ1-2	few	TGCGCCAGCAGCCACGGTCAGGGAACGACCTATGGCTACACCTTC	CASSHGQGTTYGYTF
TRBV4-1	-	TRBJ1-5	few	TGCGCCAGCAGCCAAGATTTCACGGGGCAGCCCCAGCATTTT	CASSQDFTGQPQHF
TRBV30	TRBD1	TRBJ2-7	few	TGTGCCTGGAGGAACAGACAGGGGATCCCCTACGAGCAGTACTTC	CAWRNRQGIPYEQYF
TRBV12-3/TRBV12-4	-	TRBJ1-5	-	TGTGCCAGCAGTCCCTTTAATCAGCCCCAGCATTTT	CASSPFNQPQHF
TRBV20-1	TRBD1	TRBJ2-5	-	TGCAGTGCTAGCCTGACTGCGGACAGGGGGAGGGAGACCCAGTACTTC	CSASLTADRGRETQYF
TRBV7-2	-	TRBJ2-1	many	TGTGCCAGCGAACTAGTCCACAATTACGAGCAGTTCTTC	CASELVHNYEQFF
TRBV5-5	TRBD1	TRBJ2-7	few	TGTGCCAGCACCTCAGGGGAGACAGGGGCCTTTTACGAGCAGTACTTC	CASTSGETGAFYEQYF
TRBV6-2/TRBV6-3	-	TRBJ1-1	-	TGTGCCAGCAGTTGGGGGGATGCTGAAGCTTTCTTT	CASSWGDAEAFF
TRBV19	-	TRBJ1-3	few	TGTGCCAGTCAAAAACACTCTGGAAACACCATATATTTT	CASQKHSGNTIYF
TRBV4-1	TRBD1	TRBJ2-3	-	TGCGCCAGCAGCCAATGGACAGGGAACGCAGATACGCAGTATTTT	CASSQWTGNADTQYF
TRBV7-8	-	TRBJ2-3	many	TGTGCCAGCAGCTTATGGGCCGGGCGTAGCACAGATACGCAGTATTTT	CASSLWAGRSTDTQYF
TRBV6-5	-	TRBJ2-5	few	TGTGCCAGCAGTTACTTTGACAGCCAAGAGACCCAGTACTTC	CASSYFDSQETQYF
TRBV20-1	TRBD2	TRBJ2-7	-	TGCAGTGCTACTAGCGGGGACTACTACGAGCAGTACTTC	CSATSGDYYEQYF
TRBV6-2/TRBV6-3	-	TRBJ2-1	-	TGTGCCAGCAGTTACTCGCTGGCGGGCCCCTACAATGAGCAGTTCTTC	CASSYSLAGPYNEQFF
TRBV7-9	-	TRBJ1-1	few	TGTGCCAGCAGCTTAGTACTAGATGAAGCTTTCTTT	CASSLVLDEAFF
TRBV10-3	TRBD1	TRBJ1-5	few	TGTGCCATCAGTCAGGAACAGGGGCCGAATCAGCCCCAGCATTTT	CAISQEQGPNQPQHF
TRBV5-1	-	TRBJ2-3	few	TGCGCCAGCAGCACACGAGATAGCACAGATACGCAGTATTTT	CASSTRDSTDTQYF
TRBV29-1	TRBD1	TRBJ2-2	few	TGCAGCGCCCAGGCCGCCGGGACAGAGACCGGGGAGCTGTTTTTT	CSAQAAGTETGELFF
TRBV29-1	-	TRBJ1-5	few	TGCAGCGCTGGACAGCCCAATCAGCCCCAGCATTTT	CSAGQPNQPQHF
TRBV5-6	-	TRBJ1-6	few	TGTGCCAGCAGCTTTGGACCTTCACCCCTCCACTTT	CASSFGPSPLHF
TRBV19	TRBD1	TRBJ1-1	-	TGTGCCAGTAGTAGATACTCCACGGGACAGGGGAAAGGTGAAGCTTTCTTT	CASSRYSTGQGKGEAFF
TRBV9	TRBD2	TRBJ2-5	-	TGTGCCAGCAGCGTAGAAGCTAGCGGGGTCCTCAGAGAGACCCAGTACTTC	CASSVEASGVLRETQYF